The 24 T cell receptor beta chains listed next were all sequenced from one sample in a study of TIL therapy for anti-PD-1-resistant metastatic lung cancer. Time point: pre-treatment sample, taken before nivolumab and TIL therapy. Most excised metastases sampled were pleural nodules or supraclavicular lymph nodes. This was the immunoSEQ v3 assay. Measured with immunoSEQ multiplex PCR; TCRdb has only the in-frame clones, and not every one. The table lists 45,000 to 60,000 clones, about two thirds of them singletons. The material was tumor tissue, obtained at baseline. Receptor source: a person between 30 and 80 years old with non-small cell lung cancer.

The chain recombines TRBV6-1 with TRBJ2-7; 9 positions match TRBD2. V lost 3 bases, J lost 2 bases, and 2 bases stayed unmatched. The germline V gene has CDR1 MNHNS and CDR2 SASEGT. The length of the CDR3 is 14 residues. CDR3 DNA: TGTGCCAGCAGTGATAGCGGGAGAACCTACGAGCAGTACTTC. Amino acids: CASSDSGRTYEQYF.

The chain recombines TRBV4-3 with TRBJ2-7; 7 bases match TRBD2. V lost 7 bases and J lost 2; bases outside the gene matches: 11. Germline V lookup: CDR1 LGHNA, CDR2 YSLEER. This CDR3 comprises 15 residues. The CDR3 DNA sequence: TGCGCCAGCATTTCTTACAGCGGGACCCCCTACGAGCAGTACTTC. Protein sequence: CASISYSGTPYEQYF.

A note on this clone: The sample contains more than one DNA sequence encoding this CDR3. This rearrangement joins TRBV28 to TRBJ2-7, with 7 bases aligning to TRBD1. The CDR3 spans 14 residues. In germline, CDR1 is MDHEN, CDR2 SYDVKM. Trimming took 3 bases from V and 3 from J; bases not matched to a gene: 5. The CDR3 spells CASSFGDRDYEQYF. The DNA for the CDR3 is TGTGCCAGCAGTTTTGGGGACAGAGACTACGAGCAGTACTTC. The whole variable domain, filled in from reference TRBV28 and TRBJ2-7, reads DVKVTQSSRYLVKRTGEKVFLECVQDMDHENMFWYRQDPGLGLRLIYFSYDVKMKEKGDIPEGYSVSREKKERFSLILESASTNQTSMYLCASSFGDRDYEQYFGPGTRLTVT.

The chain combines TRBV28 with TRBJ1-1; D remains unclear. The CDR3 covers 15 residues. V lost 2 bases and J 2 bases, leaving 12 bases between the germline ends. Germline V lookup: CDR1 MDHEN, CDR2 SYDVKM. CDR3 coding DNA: TGTGCCAGCAGTTTAGATAGACGGGGAAACACTGAAGCTTTCTTT. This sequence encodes CASSLDRRGNTEAFF.

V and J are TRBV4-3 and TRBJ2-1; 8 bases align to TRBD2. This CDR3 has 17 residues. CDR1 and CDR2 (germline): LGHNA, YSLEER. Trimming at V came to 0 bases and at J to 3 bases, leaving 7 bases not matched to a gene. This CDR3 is CASSQESGAGVYNEQFF. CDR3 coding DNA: TGCGCCAGCAGCCAAGAATCGGGAGCGGGAGTCTACAATGAGCAGTTCTTC.

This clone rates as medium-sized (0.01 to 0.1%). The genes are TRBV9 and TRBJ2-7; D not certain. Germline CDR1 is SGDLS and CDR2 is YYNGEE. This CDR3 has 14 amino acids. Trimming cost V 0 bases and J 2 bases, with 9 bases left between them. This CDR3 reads CASSVDTGTYEQYF. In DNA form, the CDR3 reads TGTGCCAGCAGCGTAGATACGGGTACCTACGAGCAGTACTTC.

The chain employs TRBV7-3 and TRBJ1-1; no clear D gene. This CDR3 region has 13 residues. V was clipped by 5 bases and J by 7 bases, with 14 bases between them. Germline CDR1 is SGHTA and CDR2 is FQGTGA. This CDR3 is CASSLTTGFEAFF. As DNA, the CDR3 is TGTGCCAGCAGCCTTACAACGGGATTTGAAGCTTTCTTT.

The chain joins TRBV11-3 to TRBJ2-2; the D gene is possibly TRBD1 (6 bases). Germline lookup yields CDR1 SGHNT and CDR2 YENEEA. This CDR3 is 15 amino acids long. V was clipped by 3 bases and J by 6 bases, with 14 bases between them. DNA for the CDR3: TGTGCCAGCAGCTTCGTAGGGGGAACGTCCGGGGAGCTGTTTTTT. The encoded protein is CASSFVGGTSGELFF.

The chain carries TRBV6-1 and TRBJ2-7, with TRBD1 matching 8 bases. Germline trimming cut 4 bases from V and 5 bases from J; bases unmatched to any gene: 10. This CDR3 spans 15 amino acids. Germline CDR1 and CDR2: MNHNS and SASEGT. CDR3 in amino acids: CASSVDRGSNHEQYF. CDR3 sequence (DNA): TGTGCCAGCAGTGTTGACAGGGGAAGTAATCACGAGCAGTACTTC.

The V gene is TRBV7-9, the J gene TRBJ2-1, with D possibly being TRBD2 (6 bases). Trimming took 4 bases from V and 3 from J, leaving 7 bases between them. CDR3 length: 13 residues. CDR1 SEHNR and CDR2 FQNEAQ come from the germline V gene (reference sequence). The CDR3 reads CASSWGVYNEQFF. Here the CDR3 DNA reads TGTGCCAGCAGCTGGGGGGTCTACAATGAGCAGTTCTTC.

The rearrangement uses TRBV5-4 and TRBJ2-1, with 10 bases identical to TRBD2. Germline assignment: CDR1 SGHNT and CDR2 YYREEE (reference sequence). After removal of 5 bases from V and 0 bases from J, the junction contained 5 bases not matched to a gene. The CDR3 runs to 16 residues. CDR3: CASSTSGASSYNEQFF. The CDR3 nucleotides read TGTGCCAGCAGTACTAGCGGGGCGAGCTCCTACAATGAGCAGTTCTTC.

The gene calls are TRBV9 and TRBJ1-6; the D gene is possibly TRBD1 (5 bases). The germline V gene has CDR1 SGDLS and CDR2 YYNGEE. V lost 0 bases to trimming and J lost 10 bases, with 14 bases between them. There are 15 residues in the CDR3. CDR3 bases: TGTGCCAGCAGCGTAGAAGGCCCCCGGGGGTCACCCCTCCACTTT. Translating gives CASSVEGPRGSPLHF.

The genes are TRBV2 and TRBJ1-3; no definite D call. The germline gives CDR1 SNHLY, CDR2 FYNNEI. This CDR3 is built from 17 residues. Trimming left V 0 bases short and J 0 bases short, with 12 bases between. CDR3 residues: CASSEAPGLFSGNTIYF. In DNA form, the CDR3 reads TGTGCCAGCAGTGAAGCACCCGGGCTCTTCTCTGGAAACACCATATATTTT.

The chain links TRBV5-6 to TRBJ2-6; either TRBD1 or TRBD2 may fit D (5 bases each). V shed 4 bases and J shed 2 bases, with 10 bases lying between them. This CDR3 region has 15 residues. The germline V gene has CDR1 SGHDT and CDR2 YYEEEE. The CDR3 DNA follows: TGTGCCAGCAGCCCCTCGGGGCCTGGGGCCAACGTCCTGACTTTC. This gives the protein CASSPSGPGANVLTF.

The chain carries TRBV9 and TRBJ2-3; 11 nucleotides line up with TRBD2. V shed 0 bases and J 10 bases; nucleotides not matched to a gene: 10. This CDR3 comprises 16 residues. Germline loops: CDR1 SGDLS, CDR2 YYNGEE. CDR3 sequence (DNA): TGTGCCAGCAGCGTAGCGGGTAGCGGGGGGGCGGGACCGCAGTATTTT. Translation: CASSVAGSGGAGPQYF.

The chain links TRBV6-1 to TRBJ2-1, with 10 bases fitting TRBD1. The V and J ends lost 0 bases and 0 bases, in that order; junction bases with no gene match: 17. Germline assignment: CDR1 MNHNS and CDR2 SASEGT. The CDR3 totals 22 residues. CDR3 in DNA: TGTGCCAGCAGTGAAGCCCCAATTGACAGGGGGCGCTTAGCGGCCTCCTACAATGAGCAGTTCTTC. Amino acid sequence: CASSEAPIDRGRLAASYNEQFF.

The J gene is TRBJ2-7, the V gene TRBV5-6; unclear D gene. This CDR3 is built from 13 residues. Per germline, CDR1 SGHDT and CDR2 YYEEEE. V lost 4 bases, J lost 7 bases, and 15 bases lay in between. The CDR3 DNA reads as TGTGCCAGCAGCCTGGCAGGTGGCCAGGAGCAGTACTTC. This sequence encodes CASSLAGGQEQYF.

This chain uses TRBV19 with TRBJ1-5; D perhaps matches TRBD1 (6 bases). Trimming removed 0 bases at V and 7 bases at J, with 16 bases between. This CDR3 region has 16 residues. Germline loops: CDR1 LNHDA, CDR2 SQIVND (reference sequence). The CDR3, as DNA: TGTGCCAGTAGTATAGAGATTAGACAGGTTGGACAGCCCCAGCATTTT. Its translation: CASSIEIRQVGQPQHF.

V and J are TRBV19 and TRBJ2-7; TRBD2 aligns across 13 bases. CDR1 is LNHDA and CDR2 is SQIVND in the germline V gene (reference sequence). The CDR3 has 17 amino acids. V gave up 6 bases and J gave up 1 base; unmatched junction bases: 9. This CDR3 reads CASSLGTSGVRSYEQYF. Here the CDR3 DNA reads TGTGCCAGTAGCCTAGGGACTAGCGGGGTTCGATCCTACGAGCAGTACTTC.

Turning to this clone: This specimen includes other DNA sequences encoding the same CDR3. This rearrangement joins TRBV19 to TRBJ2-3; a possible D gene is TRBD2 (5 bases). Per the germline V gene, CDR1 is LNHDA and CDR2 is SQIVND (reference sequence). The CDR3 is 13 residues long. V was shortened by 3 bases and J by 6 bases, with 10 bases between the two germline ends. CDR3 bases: TGTGCCAGTAGTATCGAGGGTAGCGATACGCAGTATTTT. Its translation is CASSIEGSDTQYF.

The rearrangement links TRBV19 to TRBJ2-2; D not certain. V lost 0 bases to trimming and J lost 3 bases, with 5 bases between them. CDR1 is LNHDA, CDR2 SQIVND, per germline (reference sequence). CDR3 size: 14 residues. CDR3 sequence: CASSIESHTGELFF. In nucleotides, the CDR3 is TGTGCCAGTAGTATAGAATCACACACCGGGGAGCTGTTTTTT.

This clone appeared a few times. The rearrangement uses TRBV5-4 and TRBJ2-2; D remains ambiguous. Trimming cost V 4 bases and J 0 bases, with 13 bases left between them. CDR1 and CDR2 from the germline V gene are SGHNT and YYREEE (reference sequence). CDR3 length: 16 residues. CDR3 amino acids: CASSGFGPANTGELFF. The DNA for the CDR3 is TGTGCCAGCAGCGGCTTCGGGCCCGCGAACACCGGGGAGCTGTTTTTT.

DNA of the CDR3: TGTGCCAGTAGTATTCTTGGAAACACCATATATTTT. Amino acids: CASSILGNTIYF. The gene calls are TRBV19 and TRBJ1-3, with D uncertain. V dropped 3 bases and J dropped 3 bases, with 3 bases sitting between them. This CDR3 is built from 12 residues. Looked up from germline, CDR1 is LNHDA and CDR2 is SQIVND (reference sequence).

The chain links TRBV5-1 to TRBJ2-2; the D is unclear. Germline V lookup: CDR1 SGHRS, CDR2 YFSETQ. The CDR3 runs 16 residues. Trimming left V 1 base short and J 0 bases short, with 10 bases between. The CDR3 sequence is CASSLYAPTNTGELFF. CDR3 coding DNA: TGCGCCAGCAGCTTGTACGCACCGACGAACACCGGGGAGCTGTTTTTT.